Below, 15 T cell receptor beta chains from the same sample are listed, as sequenced in a study of circulating tumor DNA in untreated peripheral T-cell lymphoma (dated by TCRdb to 2020 to 2022). Library method: the immunoSEQ multiplex PCR assay. TCRdb provides this immuneACCESS table in a form limited to in-frame rearrangements. Some clones are lacking; in checked studies, under half of them reflect an unresolved V gene, and why the rest are absent is not known. Recorded for this sample are fewer than 11,000 clones; about 80% of them occurred a single time. The top ten clonotypes cover 25% to 40% of the sample. The sample was tumor tissue. These receptors all come from a human donor with peripheral T-cell lymphoma.

The chain employs TRBV30 and TRBJ2-5; 9 bases map to TRBD2. The germline gives CDR1 GTSNPN, CDR2 SVGIG (reference sequence). This CDR3 region has 12 residues. The trim removed 4 bases at V and 4 bases at J, leaving 1 base unmatched. The CDR3: CAWNSGGETQYF. The CDR3 bases are TGTGCCTGGAATAGCGGGGGAGAGACCCAGTACTTC.

DNA of the CDR3: TGTGCCACCAGCGGGGGGGACTTCAATCAGCCCCAGCATTTT. It yields the protein CATSGGDFNQPQHF. The chain has TRBV15 and TRBJ1-5, with a tentative D call TRBD1 (5 bases). V gave up 5 bases and J gave up 3 bases, with 11 bases separating them. Looked up from germline, CDR1 is LNHNV and CDR2 is YYDKDF (reference sequence). The CDR3 covers 14 residues.

The rearrangement uses TRBV30 and TRBJ1-5; a possible D gene is TRBD1 (5 bases). Deletions cut 0 bases from V and 6 bases from J, with 12 bases between. The CDR3 totals 14 residues. CDR1 is GTSNPN and CDR2 is SVGIG in the germline V gene (reference sequence). Here the CDR3 reads CAWSVVRGGQPQHF. The CDR3 DNA is TGTGCCTGGAGTGTAGTTAGGGGCGGTCAGCCCCAGCATTTT. Drawing the rest from reference TRBV30 and TRBJ1-5, the complete variable domain is SQTIHQWPATLVQPVGSPLSLECTVEGTSNPNLYWYRQAAGRGLQLLFYSVGIGQISSEVPQNLSASRPQDRQFILSSKKLLLSDSGFYLCAWSVVRGGQPQHFGDGTRLSIL.

The chain is built from TRBV10-3 and TRBJ1-6; no clear D gene. This CDR3 region has 17 residues. CDR1 and CDR2 (germline): ENHRY, SYGVKD. The ends were cut back, 10 bases at V and 0 bases at J, with 19 bases in the middle. CDR3 in DNA: TGTGCCAGCCGAAAGGTTTCTGGAAGCTCCTATAATTCACCCCTCCACTTT. Amino acid sequence: CASRKVSGSSYNSPLHF.

The chain links TRBV19 to TRBJ2-7; 8 bases fit TRBD1. V lost 5 bases, J lost 6 bases, and 9 bases stayed unmatched. From germline, CDR1 is LNHDA and CDR2 SQIVND (reference sequence). This CDR3 comprises 14 residues. DNA of the CDR3: TGTGCCAGTAGTGGAGTTGGGACAGGAGCCGAGCAGTACTTC. It encodes CASSGVGTGAEQYF.

The chain recombines TRBV18 with TRBJ1-1; 10 bases line up with TRBD1. Per the germline V gene, CDR1 is KGHSH and CDR2 is LQKENI. This CDR3 contains 15 residues. With V trimmed by 6 bases and J by 3 bases, 7 bases remained unmatched. The CDR3 spells CASSLTGGEDTEAFF. Here the CDR3 DNA reads TGTGCCAGCTCCTTGACAGGGGGCGAGGACACTGAAGCTTTCTTT.

The chain couples TRBV23-1 to TRBJ1-5; TRBD1 might be the D (6 bases). TRBV23-1 is annotated as an ORF whose role is uncertain. Trimming stripped 3 bases from V and 1 base from J, with 10 bases between. This CDR3 comprises 15 residues. The CDR3 spells CASSQKGGSNQPQHF. In DNA form, the CDR3 reads TGCGCCAGCAGTCAGAAGGGGGGAAGCAATCAGCCCCAGCATTTT.

V usage is TRBV7-2 and J usage is TRBJ1-2, with 7 bases fitting TRBD1. Losses at the gene ends were 5 bases for V and 3 bases for J; bases not matched to a gene: 3. Looked up from germline, CDR1 is SGHTA and CDR2 is FQGNSA. The CDR3 is 13 amino acids. The CDR3 sequence is CASSQGEYYGYTF. CDR3 DNA sequence: TGTGCCAGCAGCCAGGGGGAATACTATGGCTACACCTTC.

This clone was seen a handful of times. The gene calls are TRBV30 and TRBJ1-3; tentatively, D is TRBD1 (5 bases). Germline assignment: CDR1 GTSNPN and CDR2 SVGIG (reference sequence). The length of the CDR3 is 14 residues. V gave up 2 bases and J gave up 1 base, with 9 bases separating them. CDR3 loop: CAWSRGTSGNTIYF. Written as DNA, the CDR3 is TGTGCCTGGAGTCGAGGGACTTCTGGAAACACCATATATTTT. Looking up the rest from reference TRBV30 and TRBJ1-3 gives the full variable domain: SQTIHQWPATLVQPVGSPLSLECTVEGTSNPNLYWYRQAAGRGLQLLFYSVGIGQISSEVPQNLSASRPQDRQFILSSKKLLLSDSGFYLCAWSRGTSGNTIYFGEGSWLTVV.

This clone was detected only once. The rearrangement links TRBV19 to TRBJ1-2; TRBD1 matches at 7 bases. From germline, CDR1 is LNHDA and CDR2 SQIVND (reference sequence). There are 17 residues in the CDR3. With 7 bases clipped from V and 4 bases from J, the junction kept 18 bases outside the gene matches. CDR3 residues: CASTPHGGGEVPYGYTF. In DNA, the CDR3 is TGTGCCAGTACCCCCCACGGAGGGGGCGAGGTCCCCTATGGCTACACCTTC.

In this sample, this clone turned up a few times. This sequence joins TRBV19 and TRBJ1-4, with 7 nucleotides matching TRBD1. The germline CDR1 and CDR2 sequences are LNHDA and SQIVND (reference sequence). The CDR3 runs to 15 residues. The J segment lost 10 bases and the V segment lost 4 bases, leaving 12 bases of the junction unmatched. The CDR3 reads CASSSSGTVRRKLFF. The CDR3 coding sequence is TGTGCCAGTAGTAGTTCCGGGACAGTTAGAAGAAAACTGTTTTTT. Supplemented by reference TRBV19 and TRBJ1-4, the full variable domain reads DGGITQSPKYLFRKEGQNVTLSCEQNLNHDAMYWYRQDPGQGLRLIYYSQIVNDFQKGDIAEGYSVSREKKESFPLTVTSAQKNPTAFYLCASSSSGTVRRKLFFGSGTQLSVL.

This CDR3 is CASSIGVSTDTQYF. The DNA for the CDR3 is TGTGCCAGTAGTATAGGGGTTAGCACAGATACGCAGTATTTT. The rearrangement links TRBV19 to TRBJ2-3; D gene unclear. CDR1 is LNHDA and CDR2 is SQIVND in the germline V gene (reference sequence). Trimming cost V 1 base and J 0 bases, with 5 bases left between them. This CDR3 comprises 14 residues.

This clone was counted a single time. The rearrangement links TRBV14 to TRBJ1-5; TRBD1 might be the D (5 bases). The CDR3 has 13 residues. The ends were cut back, 2 bases at V and 6 bases at J, with 8 bases in the middle. Germline V lookup: CDR1 SGHDN, CDR2 FVKESK. The CDR3 sequence: CASSQSGGQPQHF. The CDR3 DNA reads TGTGCCAGCAGCCAATCGGGGGGTCAGCCCCAGCATTTT.

The rearrangement links TRBV19 to TRBJ2-3; D is tentatively TRBD1 or TRBD2 (6 bases each). The CDR3 length is 13 residues. V was clipped by 8 bases and J by 0 bases, with 9 bases between them. CDR1 LNHDA and CDR2 SQIVND come from the germline V gene (reference sequence). CDR3 amino acids: CASWGASTDTQYF. For the CDR3, the DNA is TGTGCCAGTTGGGGGGCCAGCACAGATACGCAGTATTTT. Variable domain in full (rest from reference TRBV19 and TRBJ2-3): DGGITQSPKYLFRKEGQNVTLSCEQNLNHDAMYWYRQDPGQGLRLIYYSQIVNDFQKGDIAEGYSVSREKKESFPLTVTSAQKNPTAFYLCASWGASTDTQYFGPGTRLTVL.

The DNA for the CDR3 is TGCAGCGTCGCTGCGTCAGGGTCCCCTGAAGCTTTCTTT. This translates into CSVAASGSPEAFF. The chain couples TRBV29-1 to TRBJ1-1, with a tentative D call TRBD1 (5 bases). This CDR3 is built from 13 residues. V lost 6 bases and J lost 6, with 17 bases in between. The germline V gene has CDR1 SQVTM and CDR2 ANQGSEA.